These T cell receptor beta chains were read from a single sample in a study of cytomegalovirus exposure and HLA in healthy donors. Using immunoSEQ multiplex PCR, the repertoire was profiled, and TCRdb retains in-frame clones only, with some absent. The data show hundreds of thousands of clones, over 80% seen once. The specimen sequenced was PBMCs. The receptor set was obtained from a boy aged 2-15 years in good health and CMV-seronegative. Each CDR3 is given with its conserved first and last residue. Fields, in order: CDR3 protein, CDR3 DNA, J gene, CDR3 length, V gene, clone size, D gene. The D gene is left open where the match is weak. A clone size is listed for some rows: how often the clone was seen (once, few, many), or a class if it is expanded.

CDR3: CASSEGAGIINEQFF
DNA: TGTGCCAGCAGTGAAGGGGCGGGGATAATCAATGAGCAGTTCTTC
J: TRBJ2-1
length: 15
V: TRBV6-1
size: -
D: -

CDR3: CASSFEPGNQPQHF
DNA: TGTGCCAGCAGCTTCGAACCGGGGAATCAGCCCCAGCATTTT
J: TRBJ1-5
length: 14
V: TRBV7-2
size: once
D: -

CDR3: CASRSGTGGLHQPQHF
DNA: TGTGCCAGCAGGTCCGGGACAGGGGGCTTGCATCAGCCCCAGCATTTT
J: TRBJ1-5
length: 16
V: TRBV7-9
size: once
D: TRBD1

CDR3: CASSLGSAGETQYF
DNA: TGTGCCAGCAGCTTAGGGAGCGCCGGGGAGACCCAGTACTTC
J: TRBJ2-5
length: 14
V: TRBV7-2
size: -
D: -

CDR3: CASSLYGDTEAFF
DNA: TGTGCCAGCAGCTTATACGGAGACACTGAAGCTTTCTTT
J: TRBJ1-1
length: 13
V: TRBV13
size: -
D: -

CDR3: CASSQASGEGYTF
DNA: TGTGCCAGCAGCCAAGCATCCGGGGAAGGCTACACCTTC
J: TRBJ1-2
length: 13
V: TRBV4-2
size: -
D: -

CDR3: CASSLQGSAYGYTF
DNA: TGTGCCAGCAGCTTGCAGGGCTCTGCCTATGGCTACACCTTC
J: TRBJ1-2
length: 14
V: TRBV5-8
size: -
D: -

CDR3: CASSPRDRDEKLFF
DNA: TGTGCCAGCAGCCCCCGGGACAGGGACGAAAAACTGTTTTTT
J: TRBJ1-4
length: 14
V: TRBV6-1
size: few
D: TRBD1

CDR3: CASSSSRDGELFF
DNA: TGTGCCAGCAGCTCGTCGAGAGACGGGGAGCTGTTTTTT
J: TRBJ2-2
length: 13
V: TRBV11-3
size: -
D: -

CDR3: CSVKTTGAEQYF
DNA: TGCAGCGTCAAAACGACAGGGGCCGAGCAGTACTTC
J: TRBJ2-7
length: 12
V: TRBV29-1
size: -
D: TRBD1

CDR3: CASSSPGREQYF
DNA: TGTGCCAGCAGCTCCCCGGGTCGCGAGCAGTACTTC
J: TRBJ2-7
length: 12
V: TRBV7-9
size: -
D: -

CDR3: CASREDSHTEAFF
DNA: TGTGCCAGCAGAGAGGACTCGCACACTGAAGCTTTCTTT
J: TRBJ1-1
length: 13
V: TRBV6-6
size: -
D: -

CDR3: CASSLITGPFGYIF
DNA: TGCGCCAGCAGCTTGATCACAGGCCCGTTCGGCTACATCTTC
J: TRBJ1-2
length: 14
V: TRBV5-1
size: -
D: -

CDR3: CASSQRTGSQPQHF
DNA: TGTGCCAGCAGCCAAAGGACAGGGAGTCAGCCCCAGCATTTT
J: TRBJ1-5
length: 14
V: TRBV13
size: -
D: TRBD1

CDR3: CAWSRNSLNTEAFF
DNA: TGTGCCTGGAGTAGGAACAGTTTGAACACTGAAGCTTTCTTT
J: TRBJ1-1
length: 14
V: TRBV30
size: -
D: -

CDR3: CASSLPWGLAGEGVYNEQFF
DNA: TGTGCCAGCAGCTTGCCGTGGGGACTAGCGGGAGAAGGGGTCTACAATGAGCAGTTCTTC
J: TRBJ2-1
length: 20
V: TRBV5-4
size: -
D: TRBD2

CDR3: CASSPGQYEVQNTEAFF
DNA: TGTGCCAGCAGCCCCGGACAGTATGAAGTCCAGAACACTGAAGCTTTCTTT
J: TRBJ1-1
length: 17
V: TRBV5-4
size: -
D: -

CDR3: CASSFGQGANNEQFF
DNA: TGTGCCAGCAGCTTCGGACAGGGGGCAAACAATGAGCAGTTCTTC
J: TRBJ2-1
length: 15
V: TRBV5-8
size: -
D: TRBD1

CDR3: CASRKDSGGAREQYF
DNA: TGTGCCAGCAGGAAGGATAGCGGGGGGGCCCGGGAGCAGTACTTC
J: TRBJ2-7
length: 15
V: TRBV2
size: -
D: TRBD2

CDR3: CASSASSGSNTGELFF
DNA: TGTGCCAGCAGCGCGTCGAGCGGATCGAACACCGGGGAGCTGTTTTTT
J: TRBJ2-2
length: 16
V: TRBV4-2
size: -
D: -

CDR3: CASTGTRDNLEKLFF
DNA: TGTGCCAGTACCGGTACTCGGGACAATCTTGAAAAACTGTTTTTT
J: TRBJ1-4
length: 15
V: TRBV19
size: -
D: -

CDR3: CASSLDVHSSYNEQFF
DNA: TGTGCCAGCAGCTTAGATGTTCATAGCTCCTACAATGAGCAGTTCTTC
J: TRBJ2-1
length: 16
V: TRBV11-2
size: -
D: -

CDR3: CASSLAGGYEQYF
DNA: TGTGCCAGCAGCTTAGCGGGAGGCTACGAGCAGTACTTC
J: TRBJ2-7
length: 13
V: TRBV7-9
size: -
D: -

CDR3: CASSLDQGSTEAFF
DNA: TGTGCCAGCAGCTTAGATCAGGGCAGCACTGAAGCTTTCTTT
J: TRBJ1-1
length: 14
V: TRBV7-6
size: -
D: -

CDR3: CASSFRGMGYGYTF
DNA: TGTGCCAGCAGCTTCAGGGGTATGGGGTATGGCTACACCTTC
J: TRBJ1-2
length: 14
V: TRBV7-9
size: -
D: -

CDR3: CASSREGYGYPF
DNA: TGTGCCAGTAGTAGGGAGGGCTATGGCTACCCCTTC
J: TRBJ1-2
length: 12
V: TRBV19
size: -
D: -

CDR3: CASSGQGATEAFF
DNA: TGTGCCAGTAGTGGACAGGGGGCCACTGAAGCTTTCTTT
J: TRBJ1-1
length: 13
V: TRBV19
size: -
D: TRBD1

CDR3: CAWSAGGRSYEQYF
DNA: TGTGCCTGGAGTGCGGGCGGGAGGTCCTACGAGCAGTACTTC
J: TRBJ2-7
length: 14
V: TRBV30
size: -
D: TRBD2

CDR3: CASSHRNNSPLHF
DNA: TGTGCCAGCAGCCACAGGAATAATTCACCCCTCCACTTT
J: TRBJ1-6
length: 13
V: TRBV11-3
size: -
D: -

CDR3: CASSRAGATDTQYF
DNA: TGTGCCAGCAGCAGAGCGGGAGCCACAGATACGCAGTATTTT
J: TRBJ2-3
length: 14
V: TRBV7-2
size: -
D: TRBD2

CDR3: CASSQEPVRNEKLFF
DNA: TGTGCCAGCAGCCAAGAGCCAGTTCGTAATGAAAAACTGTTTTTT
J: TRBJ1-4
length: 15
V: TRBV4-2
size: -
D: -